The source of this T cell receptor (beta chain) is a study of cytomegalovirus exposure and HLA in healthy donors. For the study at large: Unique TCRs from HLA-typed donors, roughly 87 million of them, were held in an early data release.

This clone has only one observation. The antigen is unknown. Overall study results and limits: For most subjects, TCR beta sequences were reported to predict HLA-A and HLA-B alleles with accuracy. A link between a missense DCLRE1C variant and TCR beta V- and J-gene trimming emerged from a later analysis.

The PCR made use of 60 Vbeta and 13 Jbeta primers. Original methodology: Around 80 million unique TCR beta chains, some 9.9 million of them shared, were counted by a later analysis. TCRdb's copy holds only in-frame clones and misses some; the assay was immunoSEQ multiplex PCR. V, J and clone size reflect that table, while D and trimming were determined from the DNA. This sample yields some 270,000 clones, of which roughly 80% are seen a single time; roughly 0.3% belongs to the top ten. The CDR3 length is 14 residues. Germline CDR1 reads MNHNY; CDR2 reads SVGAGI (reference sequence). J was trimmed by 3 bases and V by 5 bases; bases with no gene match: 7.

The sequence came from a girl aged 2 to 9 in good health and CMV-seronegative. The chain employs TRBV6-6 and TRBJ2-7; the match to TRBD2 covers 7 bases. The sequenced sample was PBMCs. The CDR3 sequence: CASSKTSRSYEQYF. DNA of the CDR3: TGTGCCAGCAGTAAGACTAGCCGCAGCTACGAGCAGTACTTC.